This T cell receptor (beta chain) was captured by sequencing in a study of blood T cell repertoires in COVID-19. Original methodology: The authors estimated nucleated cell counts from reference gene primer amplification. Assay: immunoSEQ multiplex PCR; the TCRdb copy retains only in-frame clones and omits some. The V and J calls and clone size come from that table; D and trimming were worked out from the DNA. The sample lists 200,000 to 300,000 clones, around 89% occurring once. CDR3 length: 15 amino acids. Per germline, CDR1 MNHEY and CDR2 SVGEGT. The V end lost 7 bases, the J end lost 8 bases, and 23 bases lay between the germline ends. Living in 24 US areas, the participants were between about 18 and 100 years of age.

The sequenced material came from PBMCs or T cells enriched from blood (not recorded which). The origin of this receptor is a woman aged 25 to 45 who had recovered from COVID-19. This chain uses TRBV6-2 or TRBV6-3 with TRBJ1-2; weak D call: TRBD1 (6 bases). CDR3 residues: CASTPRRGRIEGYTF. The CDR3 nucleotides read TGTGCCAGCACCCCCCGGCGGGGGCGCATAGAGGGCTACACCTTC.